This T cell receptor beta chain was captured in a study of CD8+CD57+ T cells in acquired aplastic anemia. Study summary: Roughly 3 ug was the average amount of DNA from sorted CD4+ and CD8+ cells. Study conclusions and caveats: CD8+ Simpson's diversity did not differ significantly between patients and controls. The same twenty-nine CD8+ CDR3 sequences occurred in patients and in controls.

Only patients with CD8+CD57+ cell expansion on flow cytometry were chosen for sequencing. Each patient carried a diagnosis of severe acquired aplastic anemia. CDR1 is SGHTA and CDR2 is FQGNSA in the germline V gene. V gave up 5 bases and J gave up 0 bases, with 11 bases separating them. CDR3 length: 15 amino acids. TCR beta VDJ and CDR3 were profiled, and genomic DNA was the template. TCRdb reprocessed the reads via MiXCR and lists one record per CDR3 protein. The data show around 150,000 distinct CDR3 sequences, with 71% seen just once and 35% to 60% held by the top ten. On this clonotype: Its antigen is as yet unknown.

The chain combines TRBV7-2 with TRBJ2-1; D is possibly TRBD1 (6 bases). Sequencing was performed on sorted CD4+, CD8+, or CD8+CD57+ T cells (not recorded which) from PBMCs. The clonotype comes from a human donor with aplastic anemia. The CDR3 loop reads CASSEQGSSYNEQFF. The CDR3 coding sequence is TGTGCCAGCAGCGAACAGGGCAGCTCCTACAATGAGCAGTTCTTC.